These 25 T cell receptor beta chains originate from one sample sequenced in a study of CD8 T cells in Susac syndrome. RNA was extracted with the RNeasy kit, and a quantity of about 0.45 to 1 ug was reverse transcribed using random hexamers. One entry per CDR3 protein, called by TCRdb with MiXCR from the immunoSEQ multiplex PCR reads. Of fewer than 140,000 distinct CDR3 sequences listed, roughly 95% are singletons. The specimen was CD8+ T cells from PBMCs. These receptors came from a human donor with Susac syndrome.

V and J are TRBV20-1 and TRBJ2-7, with 8 positions matching TRBD2. The CDR3 runs 14 residues. Germline values: CDR1 DFQATT, CDR2 SNEGSKA (reference sequence). V lost 0 bases to trimming and J lost 3 bases; unmatched junction nucleotides: 4. CDR3 sequence reads: CSAREWRGDYEQYF. CDR3 DNA sequence: TGCAGTGCTAGAGAATGGCGGGGGGACTACGAGCAGTACTTC.

CDR3 bases: TGTGCCAGCAGTCTAGCGGGGGGGCCGGGGACGGGTGAGACCCAGTACTTC. It codes for CASSLAGGPGTGETQYF. This rearrangement joins TRBV6-1 to TRBJ2-5; 12 bases match TRBD2. There are 17 residues in the CDR3. Germline assignment: CDR1 MNHNS and CDR2 SASEGT. With 5 bases clipped from V and 5 bases from J, the junction kept 12 bases outside the gene matches.

This sequence joins TRBV11-2 and TRBJ1-1; D possibly corresponds to TRBD1 (5 bases). Trimming removed 0 bases at V and 4 bases at J, with 12 bases between. The CDR3 consists of 15 residues. CDR1 is SGHAT, CDR2 FQNNGV, per germline. The CDR3 bases are TGTGCCAGCAGCTTAGAGGGGGGAGTACGCACTGAAGCTTTCTTT. This gives the protein CASSLEGGVRTEAFF.

Comment on this clonotype: The DNA is omitted, as the CDR3 cannot be located on it reliably, and the CDR3 follows TCRdb's listing. The chain carries TRBV29-1 and TRBJ1-1. The CDR3 extends over 15 residues, inclusive of both ends. Germline V gene lookup returns CDR1 SQVTM and CDR2 ANQGSEA. CDR3 amino acids: CSVETSGRALAEAFF.

The J gene is TRBJ1-3, the V gene TRBV20-1; possible D gene TRBD1, 6 bases. The CDR3 has 16 amino acids. Trimming removed 0 bases at V and 0 bases at J, with 12 bases between. The germline gives CDR1 DFQATT, CDR2 SNEGSKA (reference sequence). The CDR3 is CSARDQGKSSGNTIYF. The DNA for the CDR3 is TGCAGTGCTAGAGATCAGGGGAAAAGCTCTGGAAACACCATATATTTT.

The chain has TRBV15 and TRBJ2-3; 13 nucleotides agree with TRBD2. The germline V gene encodes CDR1 LNHNV and CDR2 YYDKDF (reference sequence). The CDR3 covers 15 residues. V shed 6 bases and J 2 bases; nucleotides not matched to a gene: 2. The DNA of the CDR3 is TGTGCCACCAGGGGGACTAGCGGGGCCACAGATACGCAGTATTTT. Encoded protein: CATRGTSGATDTQYF.

J is TRBJ2-7 and V is TRBV27; tentatively, D is TRBD1 (6 bases). The V and J ends lost 7 bases and 1 base respectively, with 8 bases between them. The CDR3 is made up of 12 amino acids. Germline CDR1 is MNHEY and CDR2 is SMNVEV (reference sequence). CDR3 nucleotides: TGTGCCAGCACGGACAGTTCCTACGAGCAGTACTTC. It yields the protein CASTDSSYEQYF.

This chain connects TRBV5-4 to TRBJ1-2; 8 bases map to TRBD1. Germline loops: CDR1 SGHNT, CDR2 YYREEE (reference sequence). This CDR3 is built from 13 residues. V gave up 6 bases and J gave up 4 bases; unmatched junction bases: 5. CDR3 protein: CASTGDRFYGYTF. The CDR3, as DNA: TGTGCCAGCACCGGGGACAGGTTCTATGGCTACACCTTC.

This chain uses TRBV12-3 or TRBV12-4 with TRBJ2-7; 7 bases agree with TRBD1. The CDR3 length is 15 residues. With 7 bases clipped from V and 3 bases from J, the junction kept 12 bases outside the gene matches. DNA for the CDR3: TGTGCCAGCACCCCGACAGGGAGTGGTAGCTACGAGCAGTACTTC. It yields the protein CASTPTGSGSYEQYF.

The J gene is TRBJ1-6, the V gene TRBV7-8; D gene ambiguous. The CDR3 contains 16 residues. V gave up 0 bases and J gave up 0 bases, with 6 bases separating them. Germline CDR1 reads SGHVS; CDR2 reads FQNEAQ. The CDR3 DNA reads as TGTGCCAGCAGCTTAGCGGCGGGCTCCTATAATTCACCCCTCCACTTT. It yields the protein CASSLAAGSYNSPLHF. The full variable domain, completed using reference TRBV7-8 and TRBJ1-6, is GAGVSQSPRYKVAKRGQDVALRCDPISGHVSLFWYQQALGQGPEFLTYFQNEAQLDKSGLPSDRFFAERPEGSVSTLKIQRTQQEDSAVYLCASSLAAGSYNSPLHFGNGTRLTVT.

The rearrangement uses TRBV27 and TRBJ2-1; the match to TRBD1 covers 7 bases. This CDR3 spans 15 amino acids. After removal of 6 bases from V and 0 bases from J, the junction contained 5 bases not matched to a gene. Germline CDR1 and CDR2: MNHEY and SMNVEV (reference sequence). In DNA, the CDR3 is TGTGCCAGCAGCCCCGCAGGGGGCTCCTACAATGAGCAGTTCTTC. Translation: CASSPAGGSYNEQFF.

The chain carries TRBV7-8 and TRBJ2-2; 8 bases map to TRBD1. Losses at the gene ends were 4 bases for V and 6 bases for J; bases not matched to a gene: 13. In germline, CDR1 is SGHVS, CDR2 FQNEAQ. There are 17 residues in the CDR3. CDR3 region: CASSSLAGGEYAGELFF. CDR3 in DNA: TGTGCCAGCAGCTCTCTCGCAGGGGGCGAATATGCCGGGGAGCTGTTTTTT.

This chain links TRBV6-5 with TRBJ2-2; weak D call: TRBD2 (7 bases). The CDR3 runs 16 residues. The germline V and J ends were trimmed by 5 bases and 6 bases, with 19 bases remaining between them. CDR1 is MNHEY and CDR2 is SVGAGI in the germline V gene. The CDR3 DNA is TGTGCCAGCAGTACCCGAGGGGGGGCAGTGGCCGGGGAGCTGTTTTTT. The encoded protein is CASSTRGGAVAGELFF.

In DNA form, the CDR3 reads TGTGCCAGCAGTTACAGGGTGGGAGAGACCCAGTACTTC. Amino acid sequence: CASSYRVGETQYF. The chain joins TRBV12-3 or TRBV12-4 to TRBJ2-5, with D perhaps TRBD1 (6 bases). V lost 4 bases and J lost 4, with 10 bases in between. This CDR3 region has 13 residues.

This chain uses TRBV7-2 with TRBJ2-7; D is uncertain. Germline V lookup: CDR1 SGHTA, CDR2 FQGNSA. V lost 2 bases and J 1 base, leaving 6 bases between the germline ends. The CDR3 consists of 13 residues. The CDR3 DNA sequence: TGTGCCAGCAGCTTATGGGCGTCCTACGAGCAGTACTTC. Translating gives CASSLWASYEQYF.

The gene calls are TRBV20-1 and TRBJ1-6; TRBD1 might be the D (5 bases). Trimming cost V 0 bases and J 10 bases, with 13 bases left between them. Germline loops: CDR1 DFQATT, CDR2 SNEGSKA (reference sequence). The CDR3 is 14 amino acids. CDR3 amino acids: CSARDREGRSPLHF. The CDR3 DNA reads as TGCAGTGCTAGAGACAGGGAAGGGAGATCACCCCTCCACTTT.

The chain has TRBV20-1 and TRBJ1-5; 7 bases agree with TRBD1. After removal of 4 bases from V and 1 base from J, the junction contained 13 bases not matched to a gene. The length of the CDR3 is 17 residues. The germline CDR1 and CDR2 sequences are DFQATT and SNEGSKA (reference sequence). The CDR3, as DNA: TGCAGTGCTATTCAGGGACAGATGAGGGCAAGCAATCAGCCCCAGCATTTT. Translation: CSAIQGQMRASNQPQHF.

V and J are TRBV15 and TRBJ1-1; no reliable D call. Trimming removed 5 bases from V and 4 bases from J, with 11 bases in between. The CDR3 runs 13 residues. Germline loops: CDR1 LNHNV, CDR2 YYDKDF (reference sequence). This CDR3 reads CATSRDKITEAFF. The CDR3 DNA follows: TGTGCCACCAGCCGCGACAAGATCACTGAAGCTTTCTTT.

The chain recombines TRBV20-1 with TRBJ1-6; 10 bases line up with TRBD1. The J segment lost 7 bases and the V segment lost 5 bases, leaving 11 bases of the junction unmatched. The CDR3 is 16 residues long. Germline loops: CDR1 DFQATT, CDR2 SNEGSKA (reference sequence). CDR3 amino acids: CSAPGQGESENSPLHF. The DNA of the CDR3 is TGCAGTGCTCCAGGACAGGGGGAATCGGAAAATTCACCCCTCCACTTT.

This clonotype occurred once. The gene calls are TRBV4-3 and TRBJ2-7, with D possibly matching TRBD2 (5 bases). The ends were cut back, 1 base at V and 2 bases at J, with 9 bases in the middle. Germline V lookup: CDR1 LGHNA, CDR2 YSLEER. The length of the CDR3 is 14 residues. CDR3 bases: TGCGCCAGCAGCCAAGGAGGGATTGCCTACGAGCAGTACTTC. It encodes CASSQGGIAYEQYF.

The V gene is TRBV9, the J gene TRBJ2-5; 12 bases line up with TRBD2. V gave up 3 bases and J gave up 2 bases; unmatched junction bases: 2. Germline CDR1 is SGDLS and CDR2 is YYNGEE. This CDR3 comprises 15 residues. The CDR3 coding sequence is TGTGCCAGCAGCGCTAGCGGGGGGGTTCAAGAGACCCAGTACTTC. Protein sequence: CASSASGGVQETQYF.

The chain links TRBV11-2 to TRBJ2-4, with TRBD2 matching 10 bases. CDR3 length: 16 residues. Germline values: CDR1 SGHAT, CDR2 FQNNGV. V shed 0 bases and J 6 bases; nucleotides not matched to a gene: 5. The CDR3 spells CASSLDQGLARNIQYF. The CDR3 DNA reads as TGTGCCAGCAGCTTAGATCAGGGACTAGCGAGAAACATTCAGTACTTC. The full variable domain, completed using reference TRBV11-2 and TRBJ2-4, is EAGVAQSPRYKIIEKRQSVAFWCNPISGHATLYWYQQILGQGPKLLIQFQNNGVVDDSQLPKDRFSAERLKGVDSTLKIQPAKLEDSAVYLCASSLDQGLARNIQYFGAGTRLSVL.

The V call is TRBV15, the J call TRBJ1-3; D is unclear. Germline loops: CDR1 LNHNV, CDR2 YYDKDF (reference sequence). V was clipped by 0 bases and J by 0 bases, with 6 bases between them. This CDR3 is built from 15 residues. CDR3 in DNA: TGTGCCACCAGCAGAGAAAGGGACTCTGGAAACACCATATATTTT. It encodes CATSRERDSGNTIYF.

This CDR3 is CASSPGRGIDNEQFF. The CDR3 nucleotides are TGTGCCAGCAGCCCAGGAAGGGGGATTGACAATGAGCAGTTCTTC. The rearrangement joins TRBV7-8 to TRBJ2-1; tentative D call: TRBD1 (6 bases). The CDR3 loop spans 15 amino acids. Germline V lookup: CDR1 SGHVS, CDR2 FQNEAQ. V dropped 5 bases and J dropped 5 bases, with 16 bases sitting between them.

This chain connects TRBV5-4 to TRBJ1-1, with 8 bases aligning to TRBD1. Losses at the gene ends were 2 bases for V and 6 bases for J; bases not matched to a gene: 6. Germline assignment: CDR1 SGHNT and CDR2 YYREEE (reference sequence). This CDR3 is built from 14 residues. CDR3 in amino acids: CASSLADRAAEAFF. Written as DNA, the CDR3 is TGTGCCAGCAGCTTAGCGGACAGGGCCGCTGAAGCTTTCTTT.